This passage covers 31 T cell receptor beta chains from one sample sequenced in a study of CD4 T cells in relation to SARS-CoV-2 and coronaviruses. These TCRs are of unknown antigen specificity. Libraries were prepared by immunoSEQ multiplex PCR; TCRdb keeps only in-frame clonotypes and omits some of them. The repertoire holds tens of thousands of clones, with 77% as singletons. Sequenced input: memory CD4+ T cells from PBMCs, cultured in vitro. These receptors were collected from an adult with COVID-19.

The chain links TRBV4-1 to TRBJ2-1; 14 bases match TRBD2. The length of the CDR3 is 19 residues. Looked up from germline, CDR1 is MGHRA and CDR2 is YSYEKL. J lost 0 bases, V lost 4 bases, and 8 bases had no gene match. The CDR3 sequence is CASSLGLAGGPSSYNEQFF. The CDR3 DNA reads as TGCGCCAGCAGCCTCGGACTAGCGGGAGGCCCGAGCTCCTACAATGAGCAGTTCTTC.

The V gene is TRBV29-1, the J gene TRBJ2-3, with 10 bases that match TRBD2. Trimming took 5 bases from V and 4 from J; bases not matched to a gene: 6. The CDR3 spans 14 residues. CDR1 is SQVTM, CDR2 ANQGSEA, per germline. The CDR3 nucleotides read TGCAGCGTTTCGAGCGGGAGGGTCCCAGATACGCAGTATTTT. Its translation is CSVSSGRVPDTQYF.

The chain recombines TRBV9 with TRBJ1-1; TRBD1 is a possible D gene (5 bases). The CDR3 spans 14 residues. Deletions cut 3 bases from V and 0 bases from J, with 9 bases between. CDR1 and CDR2 from the germline V gene are SGDLS and YYNGEE. The CDR3: CASSGGPLNTEAFF. CDR3 sequence (DNA): TGTGCCAGCAGCGGGGGACCGTTGAACACTGAAGCTTTCTTT.

The rearrangement uses TRBV7-2 and TRBJ1-5, with a possible D match to TRBD1 (6 bases). This CDR3 is built from 14 residues. Germline V CDR1 and CDR2: SGHTA, FQGNSA. V was pared by 5 bases and J by 7 bases, with 15 bases between. Here the CDR3 DNA reads TGTGCCAGCAGCCCAACGGCAGGGGAACAGCCCCAGCATTTT. It encodes CASSPTAGEQPQHF. Together with reference TRBV7-2 and TRBJ1-5, the CDR3 gives the full variable domain: GAGVSQSPSNKVTEKGKDVELRCDPISGHTALYWYRQSLGQGLEFLIYFQGNSAPDKSGLPSDRFSAERTGGSVSTLTIQRTQQEDSAVYLCASSPTAGEQPQHFGDGTRLSIL.

The chain recombines TRBV29-1 with TRBJ2-5; 9 bases line up with TRBD2. This CDR3 is built from 13 residues. Germline CDR1 reads SQVTM; CDR2 reads ANQGSEA. V trimming: 5 bases; J trimming: 4 bases; junction bases outside the gene matches: 5. In nucleotides, the CDR3 is TGCAGCGTTCCGGCGGGGGGGGGAGAGACCCAGTACTTC. This translates into CSVPAGGGETQYF.

V usage is TRBV2 and J usage is TRBJ2-7, with a possible D match to TRBD2 (6 bases). V lost 4 bases, J lost 3 bases, and 16 bases lay in between. This CDR3 has 15 residues. Germline CDR1 reads SNHLY; CDR2 reads FYNNEI. The CDR3 protein is CASSGLRTNNYEQYF. The CDR3 coding sequence is TGTGCCAGCAGTGGTCTGAGGACTAACAACTACGAGCAGTACTTC. Complete variable domain (other parts from reference TRBV2 and TRBJ2-7): EPEVTQTPSHQVTQMGQEVILRCVPISNHLYFYWYRQILGQKVEFLVSFYNNEISEKSEIFDDQFSVERPDGSNFTLKIRSTKLEDSAMYFCASSGLRTNNYEQYFGPGTRLTVT.

The chain combines TRBV9 with TRBJ2-1; the D gene is possibly TRBD1 (5 bases). Germline V lookup: CDR1 SGDLS, CDR2 YYNGEE. This CDR3 is built from 16 residues. V gave up 0 bases and J gave up 6 bases, with 16 bases separating them. The CDR3: CASSVGVLTDTNEQFF. The DNA of the CDR3 is TGTGCCAGCAGCGTAGGTGTGCTTACGGACACCAATGAGCAGTTCTTC.

The table lists this clone with a few counts. The rearrangement uses TRBV2 and TRBJ1-1; D call uncertain. Germline CDR1 SNHLY, CDR2 FYNNEI. The CDR3 contains 12 residues. V shed 7 bases and J shed 1 base, with 7 bases lying between them. CDR3 loop: CASKGTNTEAFF. CDR3 sequence (DNA): TGTGCCAGCAAGGGCACGAACACTGAAGCTTTCTTT.

This clone was detected a few times. V is TRBV5-1 and J is TRBJ2-3, with D maybe TRBD1 (5 bases). This CDR3 contains 16 residues. V dropped 0 bases and J dropped 1 base, with 12 bases sitting between them. Germline V gene data show CDR1 as SGHRS and CDR2 as YFSETQ. This chain's CDR3 is CASSLGNPGRTDTQYF. CDR3 bases: TGCGCCAGCAGCTTGGGGAATCCAGGGCGCACAGATACGCAGTATTTT. Full variable domain (remainder filled in from reference TRBV5-1 and TRBJ2-3): KAGVTQTPRYLIKTRGQQVTLSCSPISGHRSVSWYQQTPGQGLQFLFEYFSETQRNKGNFPGRFSGRQFSNSRSEMNVSTLELGDSALYLCASSLGNPGRTDTQYFGPGTRLTVL.

This clone was picked up one time. Here the CDR3 DNA reads TGTGCCAGCAGCCCCGTGGTTTACTATGGCTACACCTTC. This gives the protein CASSPVVYYGYTF. The chain has TRBV6-2 or TRBV6-3 and TRBJ1-2; D gene ambiguous. The CDR3 has 13 residues. Germline values: CDR1 MNHEY, CDR2 SVGEGT. The V gene lost 6 bases and the J gene lost 3 bases, with 11 bases spanning the gap.

This chain links TRBV7-9 with TRBJ2-1; the D gene is possibly TRBD2 (6 bases). This CDR3 is 13 amino acids long. V lost 1 base, J lost 6 bases, and 7 bases lay in between. CDR1 and CDR2 (germline): SEHNR, FQNEAQ (reference sequence). The CDR3 DNA reads as TGTGCCAGCAGCTTAGTGCGGGGCAATGAGCAGTTCTTC. Translation: CASSLVRGNEQFF.

CDR3 nucleotide sequence: TGTGCCAGCAGCTTAATGGGGCCGGGAGCGTCTGATGAGCAGTTCTTC. Amino acids: CASSLMGPGASDEQFF. This chain joins TRBV7-3 and TRBJ2-1, with D maybe TRBD2 (6 bases). The CDR3 has 16 residues. Trimming shortened V by 1 base and J by 8 bases, and 18 bases separated the two germline ends. Germline values: CDR1 SGHTA, CDR2 FQGTGA.

The V call is TRBV4-1, the J call TRBJ2-1; D could derive from TRBD1 or TRBD2 (6 bases each). The length of the CDR3 is 17 residues. The germline V gene has CDR1 MGHRA and CDR2 YSYEKL. Between the trimmed V and J ends, which lost 1 base and 7 bases, there was a span of 20 bases. Here the CDR3 reads CASSQVPPGGGGNEQFF. The CDR3 coding sequence is TGCGCCAGCAGCCAAGTCCCCCCAGGCGGAGGGGGGAATGAGCAGTTCTTC.

V is TRBV28 and J is TRBJ2-1, with 8 bases matching TRBD2. Losses at the gene ends were 4 bases for V and 5 bases for J; bases not matched to a gene: 10. The CDR3 is 16 residues long. Germline CDR1 is MDHEN and CDR2 is SYDVKM. This CDR3 is CASSSPGGRMDNEQFF. For the CDR3, the DNA is TGTGCCAGCAGTTCGCCGGGAGGGCGGATGGACAATGAGCAGTTCTTC.

The V gene is TRBV6-5, the J gene TRBJ2-2; 9 bases are a match to TRBD2. Germline-derived CDR1 and CDR2 are MNHEY and SVGAGI. The J segment lost 5 bases and the V segment lost 6 bases, leaving 7 bases of the junction unmatched. The CDR3 extends over 15 amino acids. The CDR3 is CASRPGLAGTGELFF. CDR3 nucleotides: TGTGCCAGCAGGCCGGGACTAGCCGGGACCGGGGAGCTGTTTTTT.

As concerns this clone: The same CDR3 can be traced to other DNA sequences in this sample. The chain employs TRBV3-1 (or the pseudogene TRBV3-2) and TRBJ2-7; D remains unclear. V was trimmed by 2 bases and J by 3 bases, leaving 2 bases between them. The CDR3 is 11 amino acids. Looked up from germline, CDR1 is LGHDT and CDR2 is YNNKEL (reference sequence). CDR3 nucleotide sequence: TGTGCCAGCAGCCAACTCTACGAGCAGTACTTC. Its protein is CASSQLYEQYF.

The V call is TRBV11-2, the J call TRBJ2-5; the D gene is possibly TRBD1 (6 bases). This CDR3 contains 14 residues. Germline loops: CDR1 SGHAT, CDR2 FQNNGV. V was clipped by 0 bases and J by 5 bases, with 10 bases between them. The CDR3 DNA is TGTGCCAGCAGCTTAGATAGGGGGTGGGAGACCCAGTACTTC. Its translation: CASSLDRGWETQYF.

The chain is built from TRBV28 and TRBJ1-2; weak D call: TRBD1 (6 bases). Germline V gene sequence: CDR1 MDHEN, CDR2 SYDVKM. Trimming removed 3 bases at V and 4 bases at J, with 9 bases between. This CDR3 comprises 13 residues. DNA for the CDR3: TGTGCCAGCAGTTTGTTGGGGGCCTATGGCTACACCTTC. Its protein product is CASSLLGAYGYTF.

In this sample, this clone turned up a few times. The CDR3 spells CASSLMSGLARDEQFF. The DNA for the CDR3 is TGTGCCAGCAGCTTAATGTCGGGACTAGCGAGGGATGAGCAGTTCTTC. The chain is built from TRBV7-2 and TRBJ2-1, with 10 bases identical to TRBD2. The CDR3 extends over 16 amino acids. Per germline, CDR1 SGHTA and CDR2 FQGNSA. J lost 8 bases, V lost 2 bases, and 9 bases had no gene match.

This rearrangement joins TRBV7-8 to TRBJ2-1, with D perhaps TRBD1 (5 bases). The CDR3 covers 15 residues. V dropped 5 bases and J dropped 6 bases, with 17 bases sitting between them. The germline V gene encodes CDR1 SGHVS and CDR2 FQNEAQ. This chain's CDR3 is CASSIGARGINEQFF. For the CDR3, the DNA is TGTGCCAGCAGCATTGGGGCTAGGGGTATCAATGAGCAGTTCTTC.

V gene TRBV5-1 combines with J gene TRBJ2-5; the D gene is possibly TRBD2 (6 bases). Germline CDR1 SGHRS, CDR2 YFSETQ. The length of the CDR3 is 16 residues. Deletions cut 0 bases from V and 0 bases from J, with 12 bases between. CDR3 in amino acids: CASSLDVSGYQETQYF. CDR3 in DNA: TGCGCCAGCAGCTTGGATGTTAGCGGCTACCAAGAGACCCAGTACTTC. The whole variable domain, remainder taken from reference TRBV5-1 and TRBJ2-5, is KAGVTQTPRYLIKTRGQQVTLSCSPISGHRSVSWYQQTPGQGLQFLFEYFSETQRNKGNFPGRFSGRQFSNSRSEMNVSTLELGDSALYLCASSLDVSGYQETQYFGPGTRLLVL.

The rearrangement links TRBV3-1 (or the pseudogene TRBV3-2) to TRBJ2-2, with 7 bases that match TRBD1. The CDR3 runs to 16 residues. Germline V lookup: CDR1 LGHDT, CDR2 YNNKEL (reference sequence). J was trimmed by 6 bases and V by 1 base; bases with no gene match: 8. This chain's CDR3 is CASSQARRGYSGELFF. CDR3 bases: TGTGCCAGCAGCCAAGCGCGCAGGGGGTATTCCGGGGAGCTGTTTTTT.

In its sample, this clone was seen a few times. CDR3 protein: CASSLRQANSPLHF. CDR3 DNA: TGTGCCAGCAGCTTAAGACAGGCGAATTCACCCCTCCACTTT. The V call is TRBV11-2, the J call TRBJ1-6; the D gene is possibly TRBD1 (6 bases). The CDR3 length is 14 residues. Germline V gene sequence: CDR1 SGHAT, CDR2 FQNNGV. V lost 2 bases to trimming and J lost 7 bases, with 9 bases between them.

This clone was observed a single time. The J gene is TRBJ2-7, the V gene TRBV7-8; maybe TRBD2 (6 bases). The CDR3 contains 15 residues. Germline values: CDR1 SGHVS, CDR2 FQNEAQ. Trimming cost V 5 bases and J 2 bases, with 16 bases left between them. CDR3 protein: CASSKVASDAYEQYF. CDR3 DNA: TGTGCCAGCAGCAAAGTGGCTAGCGACGCCTACGAGCAGTACTTC.

This rearrangement joins TRBV7-9 to TRBJ2-5, with 9 bases lining up with TRBD1. Trimming cost V 5 bases and J 4 bases; bases outside gene matches: 5. The CDR3 sequence is 14 residues long. CDR1 is SEHNR, CDR2 FQNEAQ, per germline (reference sequence). This chain's CDR3 is CASSRDRVRETQYF. CDR3 bases: TGTGCCAGCAGCCGGGACAGGGTCCGAGAGACCCAGTACTTC.

This clone was picked up a small number of times. CDR3 protein: CASSWTSGSTDTQYF. DNA for the CDR3: TGTGCCAGCAGTTGGACTAGCGGGAGCACAGATACGCAGTATTTT. This chain links TRBV6-2 or TRBV6-3 with TRBJ2-3; 11 nucleotides align to TRBD2. The CDR3 runs to 15 residues. Germline V gives CDR1 MNHEY, CDR2 SVGEGT. V dropped 4 bases and J dropped 0; count of bases not matched to a gene: 0.

The chain employs TRBV5-1 and TRBJ2-6; D is undetermined. The CDR3 has 15 amino acids. The V end lost 4 bases, the J end lost 0 bases, and 8 bases lay between the germline ends. Germline V CDR1 and CDR2: SGHRS, YFSETQ. The CDR3 DNA reads as TGCGCCAGCAGCCAAGATTACTCTGGGGCCAACGTCCTGACTTTC. Protein product: CASSQDYSGANVLTF.

J is TRBJ1-5 and V is TRBV28; TRBD1 matches at 8 bases. The V gene's germline CDR1 is MDHEN and CDR2 SYDVKM. The V and J ends lost 7 bases and 1 base, in that order; junction bases with no gene match: 18. The CDR3 length is 19 residues. This chain's CDR3 is CASILGQGAPRLSNQPQHF. CDR3 coding DNA: TGTGCCAGCATCCTTGGCCAGGGGGCCCCGAGATTGAGCAATCAGCCCCAGCATTTT.

This clone was found a few times. The chain links TRBV6-6 to TRBJ2-3; weak D call: TRBD2 (5 bases). Trimming took 2 bases from V and 0 from J, leaving 6 bases between them. The germline gives CDR1 MNHNY, CDR2 SVGAGI (reference sequence). The CDR3 runs 14 residues. The CDR3 loop is CASSYGGSTDTQYF. The CDR3 DNA reads TGTGCCAGCAGTTACGGCGGGAGCACAGATACGCAGTATTTT.

This rearrangement joins TRBV9 to TRBJ2-2; TRBD2 matches at 8 bases. The CDR3 loop spans 16 amino acids. CDR1 is SGDLS and CDR2 is YYNGEE in the germline V gene. V was pared by 4 bases and J by 1 base, with 6 bases of the junction left unmatched. The CDR3 is CASSYGLAENTGELFF. The CDR3 DNA reads TGTGCCAGCAGCTACGGACTAGCAGAGAACACCGGGGAGCTGTTTTTT.

The CDR3 nucleotides read TGTGCCAGTAGTACTCTATCTACAGGGAAAGAGACCCAGTACTTC. This encodes CASSTLSTGKETQYF. V is TRBV19 and J is TRBJ2-5; tentatively, D is TRBD1 (6 bases). This CDR3 region has 15 residues. The ends were cut back, 4 bases at V and 3 bases at J, with 15 bases in the middle. Germline CDR1 LNHDA, CDR2 SQIVND (reference sequence).